Listed here is a single TCR beta chain. As handled by the study authors: Scientists estimated how many nucleated cells there were by amplifying reference gene primers. Clones were sequenced by immunoSEQ multiplex PCR, and TCRdb holds only the in-frame ones, with some missing. D and trimming were read from the DNA, whereas the V and J calls and clone size are those reported in that table. The sample carries some 220,000 clones, 70% to 90% recorded once. This entry is derived from a study of blood T cell repertoires in COVID-19. For the study at large: Recovered participants had two consecutive negative NP/OP PCR tests, healthcare professional clearance, or symptom resolution. T cells, B-cell-depleted T cells, or PBMCs provided the cDNA or gDNA that served as material.

The length of the CDR3 is 13 residues. Per the germline V gene, CDR1 is MNHEY and CDR2 is SVGAGI. The V end was cut by 6 bases, the J end by 7 bases, with 13 bases between. Which cohort a participant joined came from the clinical history participants gave. The rearrangement joins TRBV6-5 to TRBJ1-5, with D hard to call. The clonotype was recovered from a woman in her forties or fifties in a cohort exposed to, infected with or recovered from COVID-19 (not recorded which). The sample taken for sequencing was PBMCs or T cells enriched from blood (not recorded which). CDR3 sequence: CASSVARPQPQHF. As DNA, the CDR3 is TGTGCCAGCAGCGTCGCCAGGCCGCAGCCCCAGCATTTT.